These 19 T cell receptor beta chains came from one sample sequenced in a study of cytomegalovirus exposure and HLA in healthy donors. The PCR employed 60 Vbeta primers together with 13 Jbeta primers. The table came from immunoSEQ multiplex PCR; TCRdb's copy has only in-frame clones and leaves some out. This sample has around 150,000 clones, with more than 70% found just once. Sample: PBMCs. Receptors originate from a man aged 55 to 70 in good health and CMV-seronegative.

The chain uses TRBV6-5 and TRBJ1-5; D is ambiguous. Germline assignment: CDR1 MNHEY and CDR2 SVGAGI. The CDR3 is 13 amino acids. Deletions cut 6 bases from V and 3 bases from J, with 9 bases between. CDR3 sequence reads: CASRSTDNQPQHF. The CDR3 DNA reads TGTGCCAGCAGGTCAACAGACAATCAGCCCCAGCATTTT.

The rearrangement uses TRBV5-1 and TRBJ1-3, with 7 bases that match TRBD1. The trim removed 0 bases at V and 0 bases at J, leaving 12 bases unmatched. Germline V gene sequence: CDR1 SGHRS, CDR2 YFSETQ. CDR3 length: 19 amino acids. For the CDR3, the DNA is TGCGCCAGCAGCTTGGCCTGGACAGGCGTTCTTAGCTCTGGAAACACCATATATTTT. Translated: CASSLAWTGVLSSGNTIYF.

This chain connects TRBV5-4 to TRBJ2-3, with 9 bases fitting TRBD2. CDR3 size: 15 residues. From germline, CDR1 is SGHNT and CDR2 YYREEE (reference sequence). V lost 2 bases, J lost 5 bases, and 6 bases stayed unmatched. CDR3 bases: TGTGCCAGCAGCTTAGCGGGAGGTGATGGAGATACGCAGTATTTT. It specifies CASSLAGGDGDTQYF. Variable domain in full (rest from reference TRBV5-4 and TRBJ2-3): ETGVTQSPTHLIKTRGQQVTLRCSSQSGHNTVSWYQQALGQGPQFIFQYYREEENGRGNFPPRFSGLQFPNYSSELNVNALELDDSALYLCASSLAGGDGDTQYFGPGTRLTVL.

V gene TRBV30 combines with J gene TRBJ1-2; D may be TRBD1 (6 bases). The CDR3 sequence is 14 residues long. Per germline, CDR1 GTSNPN and CDR2 SVGIG (reference sequence). Trimming removed 0 bases from V and 4 bases from J, with 12 bases in between. Written as DNA, the CDR3 is TGTGCCTGGAGTGTGGGGGGGCAGATCTATGGCTACACCTTC. Protein sequence: CAWSVGGQIYGYTF.

The J gene is TRBJ2-7, the V gene TRBV4-1; the D is unclear. The CDR3 sequence is 11 residues long. V was shortened by 0 bases and J by 6 bases, with 3 bases between the two germline ends. Germline V gene sequence: CDR1 MGHRA, CDR2 YSYEKL. The CDR3 region is CASSQDLEQYF. The CDR3 DNA sequence: TGCGCCAGCAGCCAAGATCTCGAGCAGTACTTC.

The chain uses TRBV14 and TRBJ2-1, with 9 bases aligning to TRBD1. J lost 3 bases, V lost 4 bases, and 7 bases had no gene match. Germline V gene data show CDR1 as SGHDN and CDR2 as FVKESK. The CDR3 runs to 16 residues. The CDR3 DNA follows: TGTGCCAGCAGCCTCTATGCGGGACAGGGCTACAATGAGCAGTTCTTC. Encoded protein: CASSLYAGQGYNEQFF.

The V and J genes are TRBV7-2 and TRBJ1-1, with 8 bases that match TRBD1. Germline V gene data show CDR1 as SGHTA and CDR2 as FQGNSA. Trimming cost V 0 bases and J 6 bases; bases outside gene matches: 3. This CDR3 is 14 amino acids long. CDR3 sequence: CASSLAGTGAEAFF. For the CDR3, the DNA is TGTGCCAGCAGCTTAGCAGGGACAGGTGCTGAAGCTTTCTTT.

The chain combines TRBV10-2 with TRBJ1-5, with a tentative D call TRBD1 (5 bases). The V gene lost 7 bases and the J gene lost 4 bases, with 14 bases spanning the gap. The germline CDR1 and CDR2 sequences are WSHSY and SAAADI. This CDR3 comprises 14 residues. The CDR3 is CASTGQGNNQPQHF. The DNA of the CDR3 is TGCGCCAGCACCGGCCAGGGTAATAATCAGCCCCAGCATTTT.

CDR3 in amino acids: CASSQESGTSLSTDTQYF. CDR3 DNA sequence: TGCGCCAGCAGCCAAGAATCCGGTACTAGCCTCAGCACAGATACGCAGTATTTT. This rearrangement joins TRBV4-3 to TRBJ2-3, with D possibly TRBD2 on 6 matching bases. The CDR3 is made up of 18 amino acids. Trimming left V 0 bases short and J 0 bases short, with 16 bases between. Germline-derived CDR1 and CDR2 are LGHNA and YSLEER.

V and J are TRBV19 and TRBJ1-2, with 10 bases lining up with TRBD1. Germline assignment: CDR1 LNHDA and CDR2 SQIVND (reference sequence). The length of the CDR3 is 14 residues. Trimming cost V 3 bases and J 6 bases; bases outside gene matches: 4. DNA for the CDR3: TGTGCCAGTAGTATTGGGGACAGGGGCAATGGCTACACCTTC. Translating gives CASSIGDRGNGYTF.

V usage is TRBV4-1 and J usage is TRBJ2-3; 7 bases are a match to TRBD1. After removal of 0 bases from V and 5 bases from J, the junction contained 5 bases not matched to a gene. The germline gives CDR1 MGHRA, CDR2 YSYEKL. This CDR3 comprises 15 residues. In nucleotides, the CDR3 is TGCGCCAGCAGCCAAGAGACAGGGTTTCGAGATACGCAGTATTTT. This gives the protein CASSQETGFRDTQYF.

The chain couples TRBV6-6 to TRBJ1-2, with 7 bases lining up with TRBD1. V shed 4 bases, J shed 4 bases, and the junction held 6 bases outside the gene matches. This CDR3 comprises 14 residues. Germline CDR1 MNHNY, CDR2 SVGAGI (reference sequence). CDR3 protein: CASSFTGTVYGYTF. CDR3 sequence (DNA): TGTGCCAGCAGTTTTACCGGGACAGTCTATGGCTACACCTTC.

V and J are TRBV4-1 and TRBJ2-2; 14 bases match TRBD2. In germline, CDR1 is MGHRA, CDR2 YSYEKL. The CDR3 has 16 residues. Germline trimming cut 3 bases from V and 5 bases from J; bases unmatched to any gene: 2. CDR3 sequence reads: CASSHGTSGSTGELFF. Here the CDR3 DNA reads TGCGCCAGCAGCCATGGGACTAGCGGGAGTACCGGGGAGCTGTTTTTT.

V and J are TRBV11-2 and TRBJ2-4; D perhaps matches TRBD1 (5 bases). Germline CDR1 and CDR2: SGHAT and FQNNGV. The CDR3 covers 14 residues. V was pared by 2 bases and J by 5 bases, with 10 bases between. CDR3 DNA: TGTGCCAGCAGCTTAAATTGGGGCCAAAACATTCAGTACTTC. It is translated as CASSLNWGQNIQYF.

V usage is TRBV6-1 and J usage is TRBJ2-5; TRBD2 is a possible D gene (6 bases). The CDR3 loop spans 11 amino acids. From germline, CDR1 is MNHNS and CDR2 SASEGT. V was trimmed by 6 bases and J by 11 bases, leaving 13 bases between them. The CDR3 nucleotides read TGTGCCAGCAGCCCTTGGGGGGAGCAGTACTTC. Its protein product is CASSPWGEQYF.

The chain recombines TRBV6-1 with TRBJ2-1; 11 nucleotides agree with TRBD1. Trimming cost V 0 bases and J 8 bases; bases outside gene matches: 6. In germline, CDR1 is MNHNS, CDR2 SASEGT. The CDR3 runs 16 residues. CDR3 residues: CASSEAPWDRGDEQFF. In nucleotides, the CDR3 is TGTGCCAGCAGTGAAGCCCCTTGGGACAGGGGGGATGAGCAGTTCTTC.

The chain uses TRBV30 and TRBJ2-2; 7 nucleotides line up with TRBD1. This CDR3 comprises 14 residues. CDR1 and CDR2 (germline): GTSNPN, SVGIG (reference sequence). V lost 5 bases to trimming and J lost 4 bases; unmatched junction nucleotides: 7. CDR3 nucleotide sequence: TGTGCCTGGGCCGGGGACAGCCTCACCGGGGAGCTGTTTTTT. It is translated as CAWAGDSLTGELFF.

The chain joins TRBV6-5 to TRBJ2-5; D perhaps matches TRBD2 (6 bases). Trimming removed 7 bases from V and 5 bases from J, with 14 bases in between. Germline V gives CDR1 MNHEY, CDR2 SVGAGI. The CDR3 is 13 amino acids. DNA of the CDR3: TGTGCCAGCAAGGTTGGGGGGAGCGAGACCCAGTACTTC. Residues: CASKVGGSETQYF.

CDR3 protein: CASSSGVEKTQYF. As DNA, the CDR3 is TGCGCCAGCAGCTCAGGGGTAGAAAAGACCCAGTACTTC. The chain has TRBV5-1 and TRBJ2-5; perhaps TRBD1 as D (6 bases). This CDR3 is built from 13 residues. The germline V gene has CDR1 SGHRS and CDR2 YFSETQ. Trimming left V 3 bases short and J 6 bases short, with 12 bases between.